There are many counts of the clone carrying this T cell receptor (beta chain). Attachment of unique molecular identifiers was made to individual cDNA molecules. TCRdb fed the 5' RACE reads into MiXCR, producing one record per CDR3 protein. The sample records 70,000 or so distinct CDR3 sequences, about 11% being singletons. The sample is drawn from a study of early T cells in non-severe SARS-CoV-2 infection. Overall study: With bulk RNA from unsorted whole blood as input, sequencing yielded unpaired chains.

This CDR3 contains 13 residues. V lost 2 bases and J lost 8, with 12 bases in between. Germline CDR1 and CDR2: MNHNY and SVGAGI (reference sequence). Sequenced sample: whole blood. The receptor comes from an adult who was a healthcare worker with PCR-confirmed SARS-CoV-2 infection or an uninfected control (not recorded which). V is TRBV6-6 and J is TRBJ1-2, with D perhaps matching TRBD1 (6 bases). CDR3 residues: CASSYVAGDGYTF. CDR3 DNA sequence: TGTGCCAGCAGTTACGTGGCAGGGGACGGCTACACCTTC.